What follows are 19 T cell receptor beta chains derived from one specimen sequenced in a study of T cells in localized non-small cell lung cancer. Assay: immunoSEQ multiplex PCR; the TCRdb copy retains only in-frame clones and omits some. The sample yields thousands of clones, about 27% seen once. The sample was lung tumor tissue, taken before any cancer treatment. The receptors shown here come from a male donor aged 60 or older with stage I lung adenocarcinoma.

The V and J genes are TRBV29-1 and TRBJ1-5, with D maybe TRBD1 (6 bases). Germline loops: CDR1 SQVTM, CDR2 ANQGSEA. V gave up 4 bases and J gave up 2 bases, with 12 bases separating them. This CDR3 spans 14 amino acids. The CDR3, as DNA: TGCAGCGTTGCACAGGGAGTCGGCAATCAGCCCCAGCATTTT. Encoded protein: CSVAQGVGNQPQHF.

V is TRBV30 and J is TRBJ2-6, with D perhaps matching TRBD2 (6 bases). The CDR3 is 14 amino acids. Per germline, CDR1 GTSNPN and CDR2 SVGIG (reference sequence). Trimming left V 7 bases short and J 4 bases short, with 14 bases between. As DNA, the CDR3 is TGTGCCTTCCAAGCTAGCGCCGGGGCCAACGTCCTGACTTTC. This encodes CAFQASAGANVLTF.

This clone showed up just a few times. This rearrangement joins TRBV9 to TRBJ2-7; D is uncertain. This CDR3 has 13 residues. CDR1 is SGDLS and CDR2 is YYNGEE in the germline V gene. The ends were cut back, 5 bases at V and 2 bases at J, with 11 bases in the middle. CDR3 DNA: TGTGCCAGCAGTGAAGGGAACGCCTACGAGCAGTACTTC. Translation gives CASSEGNAYEQYF.

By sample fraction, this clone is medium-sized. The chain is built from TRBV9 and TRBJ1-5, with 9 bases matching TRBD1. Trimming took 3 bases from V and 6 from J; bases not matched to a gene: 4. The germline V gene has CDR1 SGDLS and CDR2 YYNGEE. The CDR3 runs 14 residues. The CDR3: CASSAQGAVQPQHF. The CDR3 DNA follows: TGTGCCAGCAGCGCACAGGGGGCTGTTCAGCCCCAGCATTTT.

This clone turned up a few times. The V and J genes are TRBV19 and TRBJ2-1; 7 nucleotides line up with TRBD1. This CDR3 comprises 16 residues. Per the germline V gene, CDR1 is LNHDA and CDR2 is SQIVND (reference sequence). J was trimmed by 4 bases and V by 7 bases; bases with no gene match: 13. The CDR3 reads CASTGSRQGVYNEQFF. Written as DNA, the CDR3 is TGTGCCAGTACTGGGAGCCGCCAGGGGGTTTACAATGAGCAGTTCTTC.

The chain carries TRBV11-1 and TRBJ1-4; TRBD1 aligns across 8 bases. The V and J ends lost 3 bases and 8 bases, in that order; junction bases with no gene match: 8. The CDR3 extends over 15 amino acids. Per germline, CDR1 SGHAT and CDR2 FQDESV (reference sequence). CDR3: CASSLPARGQEKLFF. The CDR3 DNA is TGTGCCAGCAGCTTGCCGGCCAGGGGGCAGGAAAAACTGTTTTTT.

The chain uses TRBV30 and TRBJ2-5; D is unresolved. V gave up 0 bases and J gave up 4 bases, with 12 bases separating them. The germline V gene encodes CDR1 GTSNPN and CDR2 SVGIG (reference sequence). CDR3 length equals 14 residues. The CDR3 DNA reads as TGTGCCTGGAGTGTTCTGCGGAATCGAGAGACCCAGTACTTC. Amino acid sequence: CAWSVLRNRETQYF. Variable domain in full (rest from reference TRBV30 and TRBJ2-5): SQTIHQWPATLVQPVGSPLSLECTVEGTSNPNLYWYRQAAGRGLQLLFYSVGIGQISSEVPQNLSASRPQDRQFILSSKKLLLSDSGFYLCAWSVLRNRETQYFGPGTRLLVL.

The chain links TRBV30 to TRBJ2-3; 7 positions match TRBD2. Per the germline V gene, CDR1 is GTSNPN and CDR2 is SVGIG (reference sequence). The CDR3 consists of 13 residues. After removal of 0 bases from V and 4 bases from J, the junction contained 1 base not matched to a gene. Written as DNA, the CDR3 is TGTGCCTGGAGTGTACGGGGGGCAGATACGCAGTATTTT. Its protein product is CAWSVRGADTQYF.

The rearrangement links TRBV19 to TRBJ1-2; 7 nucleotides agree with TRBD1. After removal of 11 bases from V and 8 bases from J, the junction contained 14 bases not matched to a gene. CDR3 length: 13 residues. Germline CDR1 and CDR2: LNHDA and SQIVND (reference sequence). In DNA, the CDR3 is TGTGCCTCCCAACTAGACAGGGTGGGAGGCTACACCTTC. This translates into CASQLDRVGGYTF. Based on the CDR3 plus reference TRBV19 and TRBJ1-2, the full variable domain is DGGITQSPKYLFRKEGQNVTLSCEQNLNHDAMYWYRQDPGQGLRLIYYSQIVNDFQKGDIAEGYSVSREKKESFPLTVTSAQKNPTAFYLCASQLDRVGGYTFGSGTRLTVV.

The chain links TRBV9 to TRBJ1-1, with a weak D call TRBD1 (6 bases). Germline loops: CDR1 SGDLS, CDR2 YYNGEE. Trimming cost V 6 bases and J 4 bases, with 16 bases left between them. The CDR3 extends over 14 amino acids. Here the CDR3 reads CASNREAGATEAFF. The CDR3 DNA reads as TGTGCCAGCAATAGAGAGGCGGGGGCCACTGAAGCTTTCTTT. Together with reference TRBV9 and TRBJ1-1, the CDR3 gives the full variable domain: DSGVTQTPKHLITATGQRVTLRCSPRSGDLSVYWYQQSLDQGLQFLIQYYNGEERAKGNILERFSAQQFPDLHSELNLSSLELGDSALYFCASNREAGATEAFFGQGTRLTVV.

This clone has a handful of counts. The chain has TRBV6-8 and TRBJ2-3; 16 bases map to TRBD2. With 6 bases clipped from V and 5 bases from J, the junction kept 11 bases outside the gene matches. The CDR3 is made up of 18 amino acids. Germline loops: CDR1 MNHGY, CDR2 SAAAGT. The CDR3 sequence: CASSLPGTSGGAGDTQYF. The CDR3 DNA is TGTGCCAGCAGCCTTCCCGGGACTAGCGGGGGGGCCGGAGATACGCAGTATTTT.

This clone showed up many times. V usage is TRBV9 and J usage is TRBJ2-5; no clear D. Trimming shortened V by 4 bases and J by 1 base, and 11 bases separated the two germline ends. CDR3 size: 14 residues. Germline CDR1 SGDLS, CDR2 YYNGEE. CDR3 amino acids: CASSPARTQETQYF. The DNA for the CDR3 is TGTGCCAGCAGCCCCGCCCGCACCCAAGAGACCCAGTACTTC.

The CDR3 loop is CSARGQGKSETQYF. CDR3 DNA: TGCAGCGCGAGGGGACAGGGGAAGAGTGAGACCCAGTACTTC. This chain links TRBV29-1 with TRBJ2-5; TRBD1 matches at 10 bases. The V and J ends lost 7 bases and 5 bases, in that order; junction bases with no gene match: 10. The CDR3 sequence is 14 residues long. CDR1 is SQVTM and CDR2 is ANQGSEA in the germline V gene.

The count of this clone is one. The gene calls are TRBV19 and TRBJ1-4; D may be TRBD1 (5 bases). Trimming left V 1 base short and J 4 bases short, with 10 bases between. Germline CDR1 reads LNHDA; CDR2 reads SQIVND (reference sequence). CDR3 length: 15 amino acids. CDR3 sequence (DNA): TGTGCCAGTAGTATAGGCAGGGTGGTTAATGAAAAACTGTTTTTT. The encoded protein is CASSIGRVVNEKLFF.

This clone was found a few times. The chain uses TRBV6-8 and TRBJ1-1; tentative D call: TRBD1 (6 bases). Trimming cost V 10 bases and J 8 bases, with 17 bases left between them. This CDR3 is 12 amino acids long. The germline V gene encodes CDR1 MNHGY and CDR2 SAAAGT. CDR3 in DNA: TGTGCCATCACCCCTGGAGGACAGGAAGCTTTCTTT. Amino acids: CAITPGGQEAFF.

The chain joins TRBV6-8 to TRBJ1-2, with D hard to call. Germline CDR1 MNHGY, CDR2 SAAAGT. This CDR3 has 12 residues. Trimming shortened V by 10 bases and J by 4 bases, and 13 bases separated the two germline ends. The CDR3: CAIRAGSYGYTF. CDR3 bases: TGTGCCATCAGAGCAGGAAGCTATGGCTACACCTTC.

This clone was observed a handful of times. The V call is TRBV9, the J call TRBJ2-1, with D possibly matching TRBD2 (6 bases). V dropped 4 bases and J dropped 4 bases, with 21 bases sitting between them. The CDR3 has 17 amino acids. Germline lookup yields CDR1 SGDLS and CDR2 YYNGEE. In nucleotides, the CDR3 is TGTGCCAGCAGCCCAAGGGACTCCCGAACCTCTTACAATGAGCAGTTCTTC. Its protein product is CASSPRDSRTSYNEQFF. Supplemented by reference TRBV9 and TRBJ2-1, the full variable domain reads DSGVTQTPKHLITATGQRVTLRCSPRSGDLSVYWYQQSLDQGLQFLIQYYNGEERAKGNILERFSAQQFPDLHSELNLSSLELGDSALYFCASSPRDSRTSYNEQFFGPGTRLTVL.

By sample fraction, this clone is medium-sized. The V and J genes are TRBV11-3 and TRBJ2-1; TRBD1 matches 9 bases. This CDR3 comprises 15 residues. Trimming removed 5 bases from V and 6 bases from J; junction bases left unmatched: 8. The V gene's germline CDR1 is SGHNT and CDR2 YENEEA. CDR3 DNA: TGTGCCAGCAGCATCCGGGACAGGGAGGGCAATGAGCAGTTCTTC. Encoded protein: CASSIRDREGNEQFF.

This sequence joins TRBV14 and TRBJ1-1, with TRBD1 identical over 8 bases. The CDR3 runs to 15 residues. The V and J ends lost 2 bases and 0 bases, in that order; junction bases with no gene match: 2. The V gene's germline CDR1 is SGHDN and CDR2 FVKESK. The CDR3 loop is CASSQQGALNTEAFF. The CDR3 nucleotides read TGTGCCAGCAGCCAACAGGGGGCCTTGAACACTGAAGCTTTCTTT. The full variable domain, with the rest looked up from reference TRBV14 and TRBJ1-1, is EAGVTQFPSHSVIEKGQTVTLRCDPISGHDNLYWYRRVMGKEIKFLLHFVKESKQDESGMPNNRFLAERTGGTYSTLKVQPAELEDSGVYFCASSQQGALNTEAFFGQGTRLTVV.